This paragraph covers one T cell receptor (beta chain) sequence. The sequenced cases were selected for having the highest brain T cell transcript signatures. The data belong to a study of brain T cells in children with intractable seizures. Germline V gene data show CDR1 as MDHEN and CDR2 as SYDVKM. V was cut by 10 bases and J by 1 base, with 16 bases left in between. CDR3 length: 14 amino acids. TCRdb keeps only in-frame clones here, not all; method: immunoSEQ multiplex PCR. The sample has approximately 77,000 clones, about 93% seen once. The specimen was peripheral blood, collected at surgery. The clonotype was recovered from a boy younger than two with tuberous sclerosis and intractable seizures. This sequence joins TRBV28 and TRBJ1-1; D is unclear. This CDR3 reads CAISLTATNTEAFF. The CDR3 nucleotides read TGTGCCATCAGCCTCACAGCTACGAACACTGAAGCTTTCTTT.